The 16 T cell receptor beta chains presented below share a single source sample, sequenced in a study of beta chain features in type 1 diabetes. Expressed TCRB transcripts were sequenced after all isolated RNA was converted to cDNA. The method was immunoSEQ multiplex PCR; TCRdb's version includes in-frame clones alone and lacks a portion of them. The data hold about 290,000 clones, with 8% observed a single time. The sequenced material came from central memory CD4+ T cells from blood. These receptors were collected from a woman under 30 in good health.

This clone has more than one count but fewer than ten. The chain links TRBV6-1 to TRBJ2-5, with TRBD2 matching over 14 bases. Losses at the gene ends were 6 bases for V and 5 bases for J; bases not matched to a gene: 5. The CDR3 spans 15 residues. Germline V gene data show CDR1 as MNHNS and CDR2 as SASEGT. In nucleotides, the CDR3 is TGTGCCAGCAGGACTAGCGGGGGGGCTGTTGAGACCCAGTACTTC. This gives the protein CASRTSGGAVETQYF.

This chain connects TRBV6-5 to TRBJ2-7; TRBD1 agrees at 9 bases. CDR3 length: 15 residues. Trimming removed 0 bases from V and 4 bases from J; junction bases left unmatched: 4. Germline loops: CDR1 MNHEY, CDR2 SVGAGI. DNA of the CDR3: TGTGCCAGCAGTTACTCTGGGACAGGGTTTTACGAGCAGTACGTC. Its protein product is CASSYSGTGFYEQYV.

This clone was recorded a few times. The V gene is TRBV5-8, the J gene TRBJ2-2; a possible D gene is TRBD2 (5 bases). The germline gives CDR1 SGHTS, CDR2 YDEGEE. V lost 4 bases to trimming and J lost 1 base, with 14 bases between them. This CDR3 is 16 amino acids long. CDR3 sequence: CASSPARGLNTGELFF. In DNA, the CDR3 is TGTGCCAGCAGCCCCGCTCGGGGATTGAACACCGGGGAGCTGTTTTTT.

This clone has a handful of counts. This chain connects TRBV28 to TRBJ1-5; TRBD1 matches 10 bases. This CDR3 is built from 15 residues. Germline loops: CDR1 MDHEN, CDR2 SYDVKM. V gave up 4 bases and J gave up 5 bases; unmatched junction bases: 5. The CDR3 DNA is TGTGCCAGCAGTTGGGGGACAGGGGCGGATCAGCCCCAGCATTTT. Protein sequence: CASSWGTGADQPQHF.

This clone was seen a few times. The chain uses TRBV18 and TRBJ1-2, with D perhaps TRBD1 (5 bases). The CDR3 length is 13 residues. CDR1 is KGHSH, CDR2 LQKENI, per germline. V dropped 3 bases and J dropped 6 bases, with 11 bases sitting between them. The CDR3 is CASSPDREDGYTF. Here the CDR3 DNA reads TGTGCCAGCTCACCCGACAGAGAGGATGGCTACACCTTC.

This clone was seen repeatedly, ten times or more. The genes are TRBV7-9 and TRBJ2-3, with 7 bases identical to TRBD2. Germline lookup yields CDR1 SEHNR and CDR2 FQNEAQ (reference sequence). The CDR3 has 16 residues. V lost 1 base to trimming and J lost 0 bases; unmatched junction nucleotides: 4. DNA for the CDR3: TGTGCCAGCAGCTTAGGAACTAGCGTAAGCACAGATACGCAGTATTTT. Its translation is CASSLGTSVSTDTQYF.

The chain combines TRBV19 with TRBJ1-2; D ambiguous. V lost 1 base and J lost 4, with 13 bases in between. Germline V gene lookup returns CDR1 LNHDA and CDR2 SQIVND (reference sequence). The CDR3 spans 15 residues. Here the CDR3 DNA reads TGTGCCAGTAGTATAGGGCATTACCTGATCTATGGCTACACCTTC. Translating it yields CASSIGHYLIYGYTF.

The chain has TRBV6-5 and TRBJ1-1, with D possibly being TRBD1 (6 bases). The germline gives CDR1 MNHEY, CDR2 SVGAGI. The length of the CDR3 is 14 residues. V gave up 5 bases and J gave up 4 bases, with 14 bases separating them. Written as DNA, the CDR3 is TGTGCCAGCAGTACAGGGTTGTCGGGCACTGAAGCTTTCTTT. This sequence encodes CASSTGLSGTEAFF.

This clone showed up just a few times. This chain connects TRBV7-8 to TRBJ2-7; perhaps TRBD1 as D (6 bases). V lost 4 bases and J lost 0, with 13 bases in between. Germline V lookup: CDR1 SGHVS, CDR2 FQNEAQ. CDR3 length: 15 residues. The CDR3 DNA reads TGTGCCAGCAGCTGCCACAGGGAGAGCTCCTACGAGCAGTACGTC. Its protein product is CASSCHRESSYEQYV.

CDR3 loop: CASSPLASPTDYGYTF. CDR3 coding DNA: TGTGCCAGCTCACCACTGGCCTCCCCTACGGACTATGGCTACACCTTC. The chain recombines TRBV18 with TRBJ1-2; the D is unclear. Trimming pared 1 base from V and 3 bases from J, leaving 15 bases between. CDR3 length: 16 residues. Germline V gives CDR1 KGHSH, CDR2 LQKENI.

The chain uses TRBV6-6 and TRBJ1-1, with D maybe TRBD1 (6 bases). V was pared by 5 bases and J by 5 bases, with 18 bases between. This CDR3 region has 15 residues. CDR1 is MNHNY and CDR2 is SVGAGI in the germline V gene (reference sequence). CDR3 nucleotide sequence: TGTGCCAGCAGTGACCCGAGGGGGAGGGAGACTGAAGCTTTCTTT. Translation gives CASSDPRGRETEAFF.

This clone was counted a few times. The chain combines TRBV7-9 with TRBJ1-1; D gene uncertain. V shed 1 base and J shed 3 bases, with 6 bases lying between them. CDR3 size: 13 residues. The germline CDR1 and CDR2 sequences are SEHNR and FQNEAQ (reference sequence). The CDR3 reads CASSLVADTEAFF. The CDR3 DNA is TGTGCCAGCAGCTTAGTGGCAGACACTGAAGCTTTCTTT.

This chain links TRBV5-1 with TRBJ2-1; D gene unclear. The length of the CDR3 is 15 residues. The V gene's germline CDR1 is SGHRS and CDR2 YFSETQ. The V end lost 2 bases, the J end lost 0 bases, and 9 bases lay between the germline ends. CDR3 amino acids: CASSFGTHSYNEQFF. The CDR3 DNA reads TGCGCCAGCAGCTTCGGAACTCACTCCTACAATGAGCAGTTCTTC.

This clone showed up many times. The chain couples TRBV7-2 to TRBJ2-2, with D unresolved. The CDR3 runs 14 residues. V dropped 3 bases and J dropped 2 bases, with 7 bases sitting between them. Germline V gives CDR1 SGHTA, CDR2 FQGNSA. CDR3 residues: CASSFSVNTGELFF. The CDR3 bases are TGTGCCAGCAGCTTCTCAGTTAACACCGGGGAGCTGTTTTTT.

The sample holds a few counts of this clone. The rearrangement links TRBV7-8 to TRBJ2-3; tentatively, D is TRBD2 (6 bases). Germline lookup yields CDR1 SGHVS and CDR2 FQNEAQ. The CDR3 consists of 16 residues. Trimming cost V 5 bases and J 0 bases, with 15 bases left between them. The DNA for the CDR3 is TGTGCCAGCAGCGCCCTAGCGCCTAGGAGCACAGATACGCAGTATTTT. This translates into CASSALAPRSTDTQYF.

The chain combines TRBV14 with TRBJ2-1, with a weak D call TRBD2 (7 bases). The CDR3 length is 16 residues. V was cut by 0 bases and J by 4 bases, with 13 bases left in between. Germline V gene sequence: CDR1 SGHDN, CDR2 FVKESK. The DNA of the CDR3 is TGTGCCAGCAGCCAAGAGAAGGGGGGACTATACAATGAGCAGTTCTTC. Translated: CASSQEKGGLYNEQFF.